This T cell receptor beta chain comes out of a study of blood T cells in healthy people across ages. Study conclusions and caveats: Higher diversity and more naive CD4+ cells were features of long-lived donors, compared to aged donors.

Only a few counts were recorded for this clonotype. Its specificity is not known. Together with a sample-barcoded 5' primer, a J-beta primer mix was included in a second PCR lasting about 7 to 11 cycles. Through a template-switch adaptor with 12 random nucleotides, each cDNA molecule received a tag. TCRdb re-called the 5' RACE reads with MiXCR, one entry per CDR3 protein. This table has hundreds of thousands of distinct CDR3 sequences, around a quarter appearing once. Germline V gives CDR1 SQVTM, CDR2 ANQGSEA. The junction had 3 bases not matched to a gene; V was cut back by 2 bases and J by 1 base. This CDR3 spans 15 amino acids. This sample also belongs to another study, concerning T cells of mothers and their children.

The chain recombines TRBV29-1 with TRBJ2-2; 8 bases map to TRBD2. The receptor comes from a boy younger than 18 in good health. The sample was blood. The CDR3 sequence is CSVELLAGNTGELFF. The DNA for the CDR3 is TGCAGCGTTGAACTCCTAGCGGGGAACACCGGGGAGCTGTTTTTT.